The rows below give T cell receptor beta chains drawn from one sample of a study of OX40 agonist ivuxolimab in advanced cancers. Generated by immunoSEQ multiplex PCR, the TCRdb table keeps only in-frame clones and is missing some. The sample shows fewer than 40,000 clones, more than 70% of them seen only once. Sequenced material: CD4+ or CD8+ T cells sorted from blood, taken in a trial of the OX40 agonist ivuxolimab. The receptor set was obtained from an adult with an advanced solid tumor such as melanoma, head and neck, liver or kidney cancer. The CDR3 runs from the conserved cysteine through the conserved F or W. D genes are given only for firm matches. Clone size is not always given. Where it is, it says once, few, many or a class for expanded clones.

clone size: NA
D gene: NA
V gene: TRBV27
J gene: TRBJ1-5
CDR3 DNA: TGTGCCAGCAGTCTCACCGGGCATAATCAGCCCCAGCATTTT
CDR3 protein: CASSLTGHNQPQHF

clone size: NA
D gene: TRBD2
V gene: TRBV4-2
J gene: TRBJ2-7
CDR3 DNA: TGTGCCAGCAGCCAAGAGCGGGGGAGATCCTACGAGCAGTACTTC
CDR3 protein: CASSQERGRSYEQYF

clone size: NA
D gene: NA
V gene: TRBV30
J gene: TRBJ2-1
CDR3 DNA: TGTGCCTCGGGGCTGGTGGGGAGTGTGTACAATGAGCAGTTCTTC
CDR3 protein: CASGLVGSVYNEQFF

clone size: NA
D gene: TRBD1
V gene: TRBV6-1
J gene: TRBJ2-1
CDR3 DNA: TGTGCCAGCAGGAACCGGCCAGGGGGCAATGAGCAGTTCTTC
CDR3 protein: CASRNRPGGNEQFF

clone size: NA
D gene: NA
V gene: TRBV27
J gene: TRBJ2-5
CDR3 DNA: TGTGCCAGCAGTTTATCAGCGGCGGAGACCCAGTACTTC
CDR3 protein: CASSLSAAETQYF

clone size: NA
D gene: TRBD2
V gene: TRBV7-9
J gene: TRBJ2-1
CDR3 DNA: TGTGCCAGCAGCTTAGAGGGGGGACTAGAAAATGAGCAGTTCTTC
CDR3 protein: CASSLEGGLENEQFF

clone size: NA
D gene: NA
V gene: TRBV20-1
J gene: TRBJ2-1
CDR3 DNA: TGCAGTGCTAGAGACTACAATGAGCAGTTCTTC
CDR3 protein: CSARDYNEQFF

clone size: NA
D gene: NA
V gene: TRBV27
J gene: TRBJ2-7
CDR3 DNA: TGTGCCAGCAGTTTATCATGGACTGACCTAAGGACCTACGAGCAGTACTTC
CDR3 protein: CASSLSWTDLRTYEQYF

clone size: NA
D gene: NA
V gene: TRBV15
J gene: TRBJ2-7
CDR3 DNA: TGTGCCACCAGCGACGCTGGGCAGGCCGCGACCGAGCAGTACTTC
CDR3 protein: CATSDAGQAATEQYF

clone size: NA
D gene: NA
V gene: TRBV4-1
J gene: TRBJ2-7
CDR3 DNA: TGCGCCAGCAGCCAAGGCTACTCCTACGAGCAGTACTTC
CDR3 protein: CASSQGYSYEQYF

clone size: NA
D gene: NA
V gene: TRBV15
J gene: TRBJ2-2
CDR3 DNA: TGTGCCACCAGCAGAGCGGCAGCCACCGGGGAGCTGTTTTTT
CDR3 protein: CATSRAAATGELFF

clone size: NA
D gene: NA
V gene: TRBV14
J gene: TRBJ2-1
CDR3 DNA: TGTGCCAGCAGCCAAGATGCGAACGGGGCCCAGTACAATGAGCAGTTCTTC
CDR3 protein: CASSQDANGAQYNEQFF

clone size: once
D gene: TRBD1
V gene: TRBV19
J gene: TRBJ1-3
CDR3 DNA: TGTGCCAGTAGATCGCCAGGGGGAACTTCTGGAAACACCATATATTTT
CDR3 protein: CASRSPGGTSGNTIYF

clone size: NA
D gene: NA
V gene: TRBV19
J gene: TRBJ2-7
CDR3 DNA: TGTGCCAGTAGTATGGTAATCTCCTACGAGCAGTACTTC
CDR3 protein: CASSMVISYEQYF

clone size: NA
D gene: NA
V gene: TRBV6-6
J gene: TRBJ2-7
CDR3 DNA: TGTGCCAGCAGTTACTCGGTGGCGCCCTACGAGCAGTACTTC
CDR3 protein: CASSYSVAPYEQYF

clone size: NA
D gene: TRBD1
V gene: TRBV7-2
J gene: TRBJ2-7
CDR3 DNA: TGTGCCAGCAGCTTAGGGACAGGCTACGAGCAGTACTTC
CDR3 protein: CASSLGTGYEQYF

clone size: NA
D gene: NA
V gene: TRBV19
J gene: TRBJ1-2
CDR3 DNA: TGTGCCAGTACGAAGGTCTCCCGGGGAGTTGAGGGCTACACCTTC
CDR3 protein: CASTKVSRGVEGYTF

clone size: NA
D gene: NA
V gene: TRBV6-5
J gene: TRBJ2-7
CDR3 DNA: TGTGCCAGCAGTGACAACTACGAGCAGTACTTC
CDR3 protein: CASSDNYEQYF

clone size: once
D gene: NA
V gene: TRBV7-9
J gene: TRBJ2-3
CDR3 DNA: TGTGCCAGCAGAAAGCAACCGGGCACAGATACGCAGTATTTT
CDR3 protein: CASRKQPGTDTQYF

clone size: NA
D gene: TRBD1
V gene: TRBV29-1
J gene: TRBJ2-1
CDR3 DNA: TGCAGCGTTGAATTCGGAGGACAGGGGGCCCTCTACAATGAGCAGTTCTTC
CDR3 protein: CSVEFGGQGALYNEQFF

clone size: NA
D gene: TRBD2
V gene: TRBV28
J gene: TRBJ2-1
CDR3 DNA: TGTGCCAGCAGTCTGTGGAAAGAGCGGGGGGGAGTTGAGCAGTTCTTC
CDR3 protein: CASSLWKERGGVEQFF

clone size: NA
D gene: NA
V gene: TRBV30
J gene: TRBJ2-7
CDR3 DNA: TGTGCCTGGAGTGGTGTCCTGGGCCTCGAGCAGTACTTC
CDR3 protein: CAWSGVLGLEQYF

clone size: NA
D gene: NA
V gene: TRBV4-2
J gene: TRBJ1-3
CDR3 DNA: TGTGCCAGCAGCCAAGAGGGGGGATACTCTGGAAACACCATATATTTT
CDR3 protein: CASSQEGGYSGNTIYF

clone size: medium-sized
D gene: NA
V gene: TRBV6-5
J gene: TRBJ2-5
CDR3 DNA: TGTGCCAGCAGTTACTCGATAGAAGACCAAGAGACCCAGTACTTC
CDR3 protein: CASSYSIEDQETQYF

clone size: NA
D gene: TRBD2
V gene: TRBV27
J gene: TRBJ2-7
CDR3 DNA: TGTGCCAGCCCACACCGGGTCCCGGGAGGGCCTAACGAGCAGTACTTC
CDR3 protein: CASPHRVPGGPNEQYF

clone size: NA
D gene: NA
V gene: TRBV7-8
J gene: TRBJ2-1
CDR3 DNA: TGTGCCAGCAGCTTAGCGGGGACATACAATGAGCAGTTCTTC
CDR3 protein: CASSLAGTYNEQFF

clone size: NA
D gene: TRBD2
V gene: TRBV4-1
J gene: TRBJ2-1
CDR3 DNA: TGCGCCAGCAGCCAAGATACTAGCGGGAGGGCGGTCTACAATGAGCAGTTCTTC
CDR3 protein: CASSQDTSGRAVYNEQFF

clone size: NA
D gene: NA
V gene: TRBV29-1
J gene: TRBJ1-2
CDR3 DNA: TGCAGCGTTGAGGGCACCCTTTATGGCTACACCTTC
CDR3 protein: CSVEGTLYGYTF

clone size: NA
D gene: NA
V gene: TRBV11-2
J gene: TRBJ2-7
CDR3 DNA: TGTGCCAGCAGCTCCTGGGATGGGGAGCAGTACTTC
CDR3 protein: CASSSWDGEQYF

clone size: NA
D gene: NA
V gene: TRBV15
J gene: TRBJ2-3
CDR3 DNA: TGTGCCACCAGTGACGGACGCGTCGATACGCAGTATTTT
CDR3 protein: CATSDGRVDTQYF

clone size: few
D gene: NA
V gene: TRBV10-3
J gene: TRBJ2-7
CDR3 DNA: TGTGCCATCAGTGAGTCCACCTATAAGTACTTC
CDR3 protein: CAISESTYKYF

clone size: NA
D gene: NA
V gene: TRBV19
J gene: TRBJ1-2
CDR3 DNA: TGTGCCAGTAGTATCCAGGGATGGTATGGCTACACCTTC
CDR3 protein: CASSIQGWYGYTF

clone size: few
D gene: NA
V gene: TRBV5-1
J gene: TRBJ2-7
CDR3 DNA: TGCGCCAGCAGCTTGATCGGCAGGGGCCAGGACGAGCAGTACTTC
CDR3 protein: CASSLIGRGQDEQYF

clone size: NA
D gene: NA
V gene: TRBV28
J gene: TRBJ1-1
CDR3 DNA: TGTGCCAGCACCCCTTTCTCGGGCACTGAAGCTTTCTTT
CDR3 protein: CASTPFSGTEAFF

clone size: NA
D gene: TRBD1
V gene: TRBV5-6
J gene: TRBJ1-5
CDR3 DNA: TGTGCCAGCAGCTTGGGACCGGGGACAGGGGATCAGCCCCAGCATTTT
CDR3 protein: CASSLGPGTGDQPQHF

clone size: NA
D gene: NA
V gene: TRBV2
J gene: TRBJ2-1
CDR3 DNA: TGTGCCACCATGGGGGCCGGGAGCAATTACAATGAGCAGTTCTTC
CDR3 protein: CATMGAGSNYNEQFF

clone size: NA
D gene: NA
V gene: TRBV28
J gene: TRBJ2-1
CDR3 DNA: TGTGCCAGCAGTCCTCTAGCGCACTCCTACAATGAGCAGTTCTTC
CDR3 protein: CASSPLAHSYNEQFF

clone size: NA
D gene: NA
V gene: TRBV29-1
J gene: TRBJ1-4
CDR3 DNA: TGCAGCGCGTTTGGCTTCGGTGAAAAACTGTTTTTT
CDR3 protein: CSAFGFGEKLFF

clone size: NA
D gene: NA
V gene: TRBV5-1
J gene: TRBJ1-6
CDR3 DNA: TGCGCCAGCGGTCTTTCTGACAGTGAAAATAATTCACCCCTCCACTTT
CDR3 protein: CASGLSDSENNSPLHF

clone size: once
D gene: NA
V gene: TRBV5-1
J gene: TRBJ1-1
CDR3 DNA: TGCGCCAGCAGCTTCGCAGGGAACACTGAAGCTTTCTTT
CDR3 protein: CASSFAGNTEAFF

clone size: once
D gene: NA
V gene: TRBV19
J gene: TRBJ2-1
CDR3 DNA: TGTGCCAGTAGTCGGGACACCTACAATGAGCAGTTCTTC
CDR3 protein: CASSRDTYNEQFF

clone size: NA
D gene: TRBD2
V gene: TRBV4-1
J gene: TRBJ2-7
CDR3 DNA: TGCGCCAGCAGCCAAGACGCGCGGGAGATGGCCGAGCAGTACTTC
CDR3 protein: CASSQDAREMAEQYF

clone size: once
D gene: NA
V gene: TRBV29-1
J gene: TRBJ2-7
CDR3 DNA: TGCAGCGTTGAGTTGACCGCGGGTGTGACCTACGAGCAGTACTTC
CDR3 protein: CSVELTAGVTYEQYF

clone size: NA
D gene: TRBD2
V gene: TRBV27
J gene: TRBJ2-5
CDR3 DNA: TGTGCCAGCACGGGGGGCGGGAGGTGGGAGACCCAGTACTTC
CDR3 protein: CASTGGGRWETQYF

clone size: NA
D gene: TRBD1
V gene: TRBV9
J gene: TRBJ2-5
CDR3 DNA: TGTGCCAGCAGCGTAGGGGCAGGGGGATACACGGAGACCCAGTACTTC
CDR3 protein: CASSVGAGGYTETQYF

clone size: once
D gene: NA
V gene: TRBV5-8
J gene: TRBJ2-5
CDR3 DNA: TGTGCCAGCGGCAGGGTCGAGACCCAGTACTTC
CDR3 protein: CASGRVETQYF

clone size: NA
D gene: NA
V gene: TRBV10-2
J gene: TRBJ2-1
CDR3 DNA: TGCGCCAGCAGTGCCTTTACAGGGGAGGGATCCTACAATGAGCAGTTCTTC
CDR3 protein: CASSAFTGEGSYNEQFF

clone size: NA
D gene: NA
V gene: TRBV2
J gene: TRBJ2-7
CDR3 DNA: TGTGCCAGCAGGCGGATGGACGGGTGGGAGTGGTCTGGGGAGCAGTACTTC
CDR3 protein: CASRRMDGWEWSGEQYF

clone size: NA
D gene: TRBD1
V gene: TRBV27
J gene: TRBJ2-2
CDR3 DNA: TGTGCCAGCAGCTTGACAGGGACCGGGGAGCTGTTTTTT
CDR3 protein: CASSLTGTGELFF

clone size: few
D gene: TRBD2
V gene: TRBV27
J gene: TRBJ2-1
CDR3 DNA: TGTGCCAGCAGTTCGGGGACTAGCGGACACAATGAGCAGTTCTTC
CDR3 protein: CASSSGTSGHNEQFF

clone size: NA
D gene: NA
V gene: TRBV11-2
J gene: TRBJ2-3
CDR3 DNA: TGTGCCAGCAGCCCCCAGGGGCCTTACAGCACAGATACGCAGTATTTT
CDR3 protein: CASSPQGPYSTDTQYF

clone size: NA
D gene: NA
V gene: TRBV6-4
J gene: TRBJ2-7
CDR3 DNA: TGTGCCAGCAGTGACCACGGGACACCTCCATTTTTCTACGAGCAGTACTTC
CDR3 protein: CASSDHGTPPFFYEQYF

clone size: NA
D gene: NA
V gene: TRBV7-9
J gene: TRBJ1-2
CDR3 DNA: TGTGCCAGCAGCTTGGACAGCCGCTATGGCTACACCTTC
CDR3 protein: CASSLDSRYGYTF

clone size: NA
D gene: NA
V gene: TRBV19
J gene: TRBJ2-7
CDR3 DNA: TGTGCCAGTAGTGACCCTCAGGGGTTGTACTTC
CDR3 protein: CASSDPQGLYF

clone size: NA
D gene: TRBD2
V gene: TRBV4-2
J gene: TRBJ2-3
CDR3 DNA: TGTGCCAGCAGCCAAGGTACAGCGGGAGAAGTAGATACGCAGTATTTT
CDR3 protein: CASSQGTAGEVDTQYF

clone size: NA
D gene: TRBD1
V gene: TRBV11-2
J gene: TRBJ2-2
CDR3 DNA: TGTGCCAGCAGCCTTAGGACAGGCAGTAGGGCCGGGGAGCTGTTTTTT
CDR3 protein: CASSLRTGSRAGELFF

clone size: NA
D gene: TRBD2
V gene: TRBV19
J gene: TRBJ2-3
CDR3 DNA: TGTGCCAGTAGTGCCTCACTAGCGGGGCCCTCGTATTTT
CDR3 protein: CASSASLAGPSYF